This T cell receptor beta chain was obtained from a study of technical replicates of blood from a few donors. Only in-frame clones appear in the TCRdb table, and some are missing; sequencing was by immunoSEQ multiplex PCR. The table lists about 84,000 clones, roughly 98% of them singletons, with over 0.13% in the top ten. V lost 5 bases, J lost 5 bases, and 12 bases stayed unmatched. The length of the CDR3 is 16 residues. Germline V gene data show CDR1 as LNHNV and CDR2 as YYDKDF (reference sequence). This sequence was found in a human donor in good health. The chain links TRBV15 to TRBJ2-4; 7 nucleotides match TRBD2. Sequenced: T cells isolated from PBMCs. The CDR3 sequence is CATSPRRAGVQNIQYF. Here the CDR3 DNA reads TGTGCCACCAGCCCAAGGAGGGCGGGAGTCCAAAACATTCAGTACTTC. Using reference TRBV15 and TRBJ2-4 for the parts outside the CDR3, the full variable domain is DAMVIQNPRYQVTQFGKPVTLSCSQTLNHNVMYWYQQKSSQAPKLLFHYYDKDFNNEADTPDNFQSRRPNTSFCFLDIRSPGLGDTAMYLCATSPRRAGVQNIQYFGAGTRLSVL.